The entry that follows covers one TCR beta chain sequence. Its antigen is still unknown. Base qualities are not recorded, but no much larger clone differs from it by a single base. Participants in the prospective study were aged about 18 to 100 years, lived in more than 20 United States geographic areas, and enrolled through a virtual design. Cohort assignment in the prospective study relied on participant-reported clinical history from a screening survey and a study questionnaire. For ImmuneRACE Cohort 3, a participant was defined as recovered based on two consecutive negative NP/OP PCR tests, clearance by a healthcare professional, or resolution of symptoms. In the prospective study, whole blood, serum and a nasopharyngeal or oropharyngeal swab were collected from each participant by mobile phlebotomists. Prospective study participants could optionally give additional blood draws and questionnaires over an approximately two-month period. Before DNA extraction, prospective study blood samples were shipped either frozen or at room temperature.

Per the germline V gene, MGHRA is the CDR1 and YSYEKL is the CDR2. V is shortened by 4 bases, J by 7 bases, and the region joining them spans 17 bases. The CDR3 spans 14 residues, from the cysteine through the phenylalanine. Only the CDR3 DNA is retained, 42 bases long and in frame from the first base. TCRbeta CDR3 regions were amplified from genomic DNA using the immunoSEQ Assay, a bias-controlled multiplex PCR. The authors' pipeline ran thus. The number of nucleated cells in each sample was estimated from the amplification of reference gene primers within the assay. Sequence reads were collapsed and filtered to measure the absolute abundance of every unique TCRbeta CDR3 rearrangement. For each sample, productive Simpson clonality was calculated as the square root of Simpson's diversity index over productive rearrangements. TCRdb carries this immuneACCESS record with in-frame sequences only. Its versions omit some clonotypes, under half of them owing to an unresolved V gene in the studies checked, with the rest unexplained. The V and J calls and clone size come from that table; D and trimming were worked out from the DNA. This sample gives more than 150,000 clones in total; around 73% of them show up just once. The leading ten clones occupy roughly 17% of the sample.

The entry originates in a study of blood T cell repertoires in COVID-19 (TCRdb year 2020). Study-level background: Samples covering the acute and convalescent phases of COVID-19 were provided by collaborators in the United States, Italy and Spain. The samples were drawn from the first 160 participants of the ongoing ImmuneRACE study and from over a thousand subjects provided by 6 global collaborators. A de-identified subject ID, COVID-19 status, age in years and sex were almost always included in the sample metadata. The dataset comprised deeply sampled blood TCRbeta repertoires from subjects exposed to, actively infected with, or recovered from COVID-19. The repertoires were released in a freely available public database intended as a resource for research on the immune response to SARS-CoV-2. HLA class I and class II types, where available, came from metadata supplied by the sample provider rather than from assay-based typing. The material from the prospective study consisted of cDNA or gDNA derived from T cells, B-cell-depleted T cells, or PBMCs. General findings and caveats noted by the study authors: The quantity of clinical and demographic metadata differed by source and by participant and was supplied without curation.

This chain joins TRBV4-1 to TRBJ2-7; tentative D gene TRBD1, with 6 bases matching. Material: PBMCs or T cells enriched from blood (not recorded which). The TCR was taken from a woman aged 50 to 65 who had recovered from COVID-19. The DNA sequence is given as TGCGCCAGCAGCCGGGGGACACATCCCCAGGAGCAGTACTTC. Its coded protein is CASSRGTHPQEQYF.